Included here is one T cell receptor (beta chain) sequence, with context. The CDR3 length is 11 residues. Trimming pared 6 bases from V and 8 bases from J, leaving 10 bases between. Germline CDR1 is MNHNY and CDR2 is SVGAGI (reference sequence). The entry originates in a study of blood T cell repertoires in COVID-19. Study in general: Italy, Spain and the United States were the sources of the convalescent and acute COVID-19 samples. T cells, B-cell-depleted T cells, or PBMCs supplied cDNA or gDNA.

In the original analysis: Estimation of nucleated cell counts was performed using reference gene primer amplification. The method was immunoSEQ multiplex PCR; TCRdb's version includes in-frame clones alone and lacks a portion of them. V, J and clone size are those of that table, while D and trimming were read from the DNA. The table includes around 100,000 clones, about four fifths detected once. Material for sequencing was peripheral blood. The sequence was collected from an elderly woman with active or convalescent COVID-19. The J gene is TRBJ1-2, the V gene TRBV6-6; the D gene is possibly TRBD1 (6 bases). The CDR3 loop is CASRQGLGYTF. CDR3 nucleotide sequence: TGTGCCAGCAGACAGGGTTTAGGCTACACCTTC.